This T cell receptor beta chain was sequenced in a study of blood T cells in healthy people across ages. The second PCR ran about 6 to 12 cycles with a sample-barcoded 5' primer and J-beta primers. MiXCR was run by TCRdb on the 5' RACE reads, yielding one entry per CDR3 protein. The data show over 550,000 distinct CDR3 sequences, approximately 30% seen once. The J segment lost 1 base and the V segment lost 3 bases, leaving 8 bases of the junction unmatched. The CDR3 spans 16 residues. Germline V gives CDR1 SGDLS, CDR2 YYNGEE. This clonotype was detected a few times. V gene TRBV9 combines with J gene TRBJ1-2, with 8 bases that match TRBD1. The sequence came from a woman over 75 in good health. The sequencing input was blood. The CDR3 sequence is CASSAYQGARNYGYTF. In DNA, the CDR3 is TGTGCCAGCAGCGCGTATCAGGGGGCGCGTAACTATGGCTACACCTTC.